The clone carrying this T cell receptor (beta chain) was seen a single time. The antigen is undetermined. V was clipped by 6 bases and J by 3 bases, with 9 bases between them. Germline-derived CDR1 and CDR2 are SNHLY and FYNNEI. The length of the CDR3 is 12 residues. This sample was taken from a study of shared clonotypes between healthy human individuals. Study findings and constraints: With several donors compared, 4.5% to 6.5% of naive CD4 clonotypes were shared.

Assay: immunoSEQ multiplex PCR; the TCRdb copy retains only in-frame clones and omits some. This table has 980,000 or so clones, roughly 72% appearing once. Source material: memory CD4+ T cells sorted from blood. Subset meaning: CD45RA-negative fraction. The sequence was collected from a man between 18 and 35 years old in good health. This rearrangement joins TRBV2 to TRBJ2-7, with a weak D call TRBD2 (5 bases). The CDR3, as DNA: TGTGCCAGCAGCGGGGATTTCTACGAGCAGTACTTC. It specifies CASSGDFYEQYF.